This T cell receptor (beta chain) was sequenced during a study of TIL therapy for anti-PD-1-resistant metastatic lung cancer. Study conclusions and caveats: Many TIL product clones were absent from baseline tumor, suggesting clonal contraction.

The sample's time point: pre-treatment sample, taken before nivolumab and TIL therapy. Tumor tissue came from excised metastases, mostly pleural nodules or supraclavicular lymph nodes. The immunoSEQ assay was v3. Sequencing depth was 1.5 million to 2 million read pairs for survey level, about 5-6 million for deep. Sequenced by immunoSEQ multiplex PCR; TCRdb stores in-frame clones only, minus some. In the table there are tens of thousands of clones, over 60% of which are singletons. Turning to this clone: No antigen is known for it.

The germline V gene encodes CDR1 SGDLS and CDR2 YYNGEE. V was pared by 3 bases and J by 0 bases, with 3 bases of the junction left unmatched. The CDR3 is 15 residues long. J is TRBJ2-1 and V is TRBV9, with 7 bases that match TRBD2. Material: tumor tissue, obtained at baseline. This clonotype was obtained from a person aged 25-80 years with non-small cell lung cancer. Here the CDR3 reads CASSASGISYNEQFF. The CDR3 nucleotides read TGTGCCAGCAGCGCGAGCGGGATCTCCTACAATGAGCAGTTCTTC.